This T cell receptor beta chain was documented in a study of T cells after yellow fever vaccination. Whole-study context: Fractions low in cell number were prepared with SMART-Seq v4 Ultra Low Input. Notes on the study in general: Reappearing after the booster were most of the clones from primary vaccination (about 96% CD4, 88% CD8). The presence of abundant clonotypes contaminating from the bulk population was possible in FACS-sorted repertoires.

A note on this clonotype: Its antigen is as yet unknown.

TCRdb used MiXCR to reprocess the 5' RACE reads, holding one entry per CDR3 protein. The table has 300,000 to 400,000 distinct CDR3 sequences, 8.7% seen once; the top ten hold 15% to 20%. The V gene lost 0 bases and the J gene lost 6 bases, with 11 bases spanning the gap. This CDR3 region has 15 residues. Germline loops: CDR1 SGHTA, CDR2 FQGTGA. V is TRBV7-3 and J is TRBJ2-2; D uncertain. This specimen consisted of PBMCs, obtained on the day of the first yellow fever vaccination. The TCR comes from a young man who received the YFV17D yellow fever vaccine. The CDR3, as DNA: TGTGCCAGCAGCTTAACAGGATTTGGGTCCGGGGAGCTGTTTTTT. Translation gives CASSLTGFGSGELFF.